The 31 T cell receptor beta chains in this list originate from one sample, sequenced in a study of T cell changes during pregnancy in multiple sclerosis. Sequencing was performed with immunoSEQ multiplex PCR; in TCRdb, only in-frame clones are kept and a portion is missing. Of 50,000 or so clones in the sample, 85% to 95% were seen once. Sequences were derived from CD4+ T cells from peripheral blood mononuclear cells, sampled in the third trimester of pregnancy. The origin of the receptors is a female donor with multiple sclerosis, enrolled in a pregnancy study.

CDR3 residues: CSVVQPSTDTQYF. Written as DNA, the CDR3 is TGCAGCGTTGTACAGCCTAGCACAGATACGCAGTATTTT. The chain uses TRBV29-1 and TRBJ2-3; D is ambiguous. V was clipped by 4 bases and J by 0 bases, with 8 bases between them. CDR3 length equals 13 residues. Germline V CDR1 and CDR2: SQVTM, ANQGSEA.

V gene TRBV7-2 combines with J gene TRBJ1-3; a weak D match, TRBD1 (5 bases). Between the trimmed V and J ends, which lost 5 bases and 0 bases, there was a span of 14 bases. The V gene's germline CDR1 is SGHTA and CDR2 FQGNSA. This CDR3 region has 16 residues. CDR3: CASSPGQRRSGNTIYF. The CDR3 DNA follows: TGTGCCAGCAGCCCCGGACAACGACGCTCTGGAAACACCATATATTTT.

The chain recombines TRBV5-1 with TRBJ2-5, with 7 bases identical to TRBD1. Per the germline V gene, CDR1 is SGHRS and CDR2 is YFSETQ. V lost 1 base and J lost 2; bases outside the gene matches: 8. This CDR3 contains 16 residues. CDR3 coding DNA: TGCGCCAGCAGCTTGTTAGGGGCAGGGGGACAAGAGACCCAGTACTTC. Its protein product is CASSLLGAGGQETQYF.

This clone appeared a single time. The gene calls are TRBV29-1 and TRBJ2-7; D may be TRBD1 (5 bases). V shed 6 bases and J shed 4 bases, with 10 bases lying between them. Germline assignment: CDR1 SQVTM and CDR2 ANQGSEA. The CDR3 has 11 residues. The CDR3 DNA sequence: TGCAGCGTATCGACAGCGTACGAGCAGTACTTC. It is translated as CSVSTAYEQYF.

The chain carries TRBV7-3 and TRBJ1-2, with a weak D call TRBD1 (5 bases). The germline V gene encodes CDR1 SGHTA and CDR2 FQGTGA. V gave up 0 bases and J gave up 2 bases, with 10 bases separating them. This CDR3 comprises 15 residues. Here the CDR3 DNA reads TGTGCCAGCAGCTTAACGTCAGGGTTCAACTATGGCTACACCTTC. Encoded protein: CASSLTSGFNYGYTF.

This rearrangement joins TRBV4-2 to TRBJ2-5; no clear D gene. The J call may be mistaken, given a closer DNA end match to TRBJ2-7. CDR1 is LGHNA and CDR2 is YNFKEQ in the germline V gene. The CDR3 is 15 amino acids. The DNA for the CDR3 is TGTGCCAGCAGCCGAGAAAGACAACCGTCCTACGAGCAGTACTTC. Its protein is CASSRERQPSYEQYF.

CDR3 loop: CASSFTSTGQSQPQHF. CDR3 in DNA: TGTGCCAGTAGTTTCACCTCGACAGGGCAGAGTCAGCCCCAGCATTTT. The genes are TRBV19 and TRBJ1-5; 7 nucleotides match TRBD1. V shed 5 bases and J 6 bases; nucleotides not matched to a gene: 13. Per germline, CDR1 LNHDA and CDR2 SQIVND (reference sequence). The CDR3 sequence is 16 residues long.

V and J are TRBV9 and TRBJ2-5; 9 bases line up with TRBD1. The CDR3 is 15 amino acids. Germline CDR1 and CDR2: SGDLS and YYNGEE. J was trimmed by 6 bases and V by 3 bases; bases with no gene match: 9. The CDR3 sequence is CASSGTRQGVQTQYF. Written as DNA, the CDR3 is TGTGCCAGCAGCGGAACGAGACAGGGGGTACAGACCCAGTACTTC.

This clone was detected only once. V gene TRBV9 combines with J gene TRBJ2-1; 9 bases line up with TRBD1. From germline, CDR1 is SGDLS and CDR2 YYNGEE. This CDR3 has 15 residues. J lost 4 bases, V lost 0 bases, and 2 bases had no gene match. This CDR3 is CASSVGDREYNEQFF. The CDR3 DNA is TGTGCCAGCAGCGTAGGGGACAGGGAATACAATGAGCAGTTCTTC. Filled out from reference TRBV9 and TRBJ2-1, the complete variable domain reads DSGVTQTPKHLITATGQRVTLRCSPRSGDLSVYWYQQSLDQGLQFLIQYYNGEERAKGNILERFSAQQFPDLHSELNLSSLELGDSALYFCASSVGDREYNEQFFGPGTRLTVL.

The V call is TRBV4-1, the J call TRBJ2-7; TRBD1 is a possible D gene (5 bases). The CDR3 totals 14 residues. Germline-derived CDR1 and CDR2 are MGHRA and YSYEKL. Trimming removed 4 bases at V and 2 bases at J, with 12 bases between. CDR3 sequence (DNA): TGCGCCAGCAGCCCTGAAGGGGTGACCTACGAGCAGTACTTC. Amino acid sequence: CASSPEGVTYEQYF.

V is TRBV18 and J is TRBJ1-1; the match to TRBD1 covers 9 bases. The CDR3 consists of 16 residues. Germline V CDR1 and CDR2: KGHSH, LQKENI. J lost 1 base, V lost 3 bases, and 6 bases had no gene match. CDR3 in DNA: TGTGCCAGCTCACCGGGACAGGGCTGGGGGAACACTGAAGCTTTCTTT. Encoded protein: CASSPGQGWGNTEAFF.

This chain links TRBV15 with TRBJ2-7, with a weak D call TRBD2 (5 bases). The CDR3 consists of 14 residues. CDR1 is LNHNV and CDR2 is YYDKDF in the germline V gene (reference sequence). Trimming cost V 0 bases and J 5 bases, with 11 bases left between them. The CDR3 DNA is TGTGCCACCAGCAGAGATTTTGTCGGGGACGAGCAGTACTTC. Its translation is CATSRDFVGDEQYF.

The CDR3 reads CASSFRRGGRETQYF. CDR3 DNA sequence: TGTGCCAGCAGCTTCCGGCGGGGGGGTAGGGAGACCCAGTACTTC. This chain joins TRBV7-3 and TRBJ2-5; the match to TRBD2 covers 9 bases. CDR1 and CDR2 from the germline V gene are SGHTA and FQGTGA. The CDR3 length is 15 residues. Unmatched junction bases numbered 7, after V lost 3 bases and J lost 5 bases.

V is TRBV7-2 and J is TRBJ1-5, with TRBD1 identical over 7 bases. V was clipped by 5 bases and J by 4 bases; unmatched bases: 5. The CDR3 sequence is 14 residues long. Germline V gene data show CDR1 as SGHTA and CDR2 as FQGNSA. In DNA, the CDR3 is TGTGCCAGCAGCCCGGGACAGCCAAATCAGCCCCAGCATTTT. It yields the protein CASSPGQPNQPQHF.

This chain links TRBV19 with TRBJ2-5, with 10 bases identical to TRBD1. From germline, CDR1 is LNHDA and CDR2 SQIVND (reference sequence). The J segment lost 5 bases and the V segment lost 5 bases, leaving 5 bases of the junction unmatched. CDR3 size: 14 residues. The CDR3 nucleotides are TGTGCCAGTAGTGAGGACAGGGGGTTTGAGACCCAGTACTTC. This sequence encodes CASSEDRGFETQYF.

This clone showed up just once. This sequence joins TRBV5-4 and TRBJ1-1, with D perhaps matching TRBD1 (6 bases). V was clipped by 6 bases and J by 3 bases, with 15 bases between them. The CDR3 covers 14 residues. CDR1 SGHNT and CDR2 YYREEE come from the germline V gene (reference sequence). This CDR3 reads CASKQGPTDTEAFF. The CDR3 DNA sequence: TGTGCCAGCAAGCAGGGGCCGACCGACACTGAAGCTTTCTTT.

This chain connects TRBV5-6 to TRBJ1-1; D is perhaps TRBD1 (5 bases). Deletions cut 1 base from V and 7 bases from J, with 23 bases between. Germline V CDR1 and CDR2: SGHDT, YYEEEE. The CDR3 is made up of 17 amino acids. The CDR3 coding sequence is TGTGCCAGCAGCTTGTTCTCCTATGGGGATCGGGGGGGTGAAGCTTTCTTT. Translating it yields CASSLFSYGDRGGEAFF.

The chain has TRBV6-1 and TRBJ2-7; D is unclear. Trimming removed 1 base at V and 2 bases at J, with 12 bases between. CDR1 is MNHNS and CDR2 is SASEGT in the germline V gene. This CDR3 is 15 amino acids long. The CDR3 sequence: CASSEGLAWPYEQYF. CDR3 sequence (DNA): TGTGCCAGCAGTGAAGGTTTAGCATGGCCCTACGAGCAGTACTTC.

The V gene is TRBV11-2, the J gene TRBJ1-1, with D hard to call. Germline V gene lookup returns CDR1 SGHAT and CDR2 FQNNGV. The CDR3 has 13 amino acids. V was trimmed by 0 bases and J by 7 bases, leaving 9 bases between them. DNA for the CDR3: TGTGCCAGCAGCTTAGATCGCTACGGTGAAGCTTTCTTT. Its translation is CASSLDRYGEAFF.

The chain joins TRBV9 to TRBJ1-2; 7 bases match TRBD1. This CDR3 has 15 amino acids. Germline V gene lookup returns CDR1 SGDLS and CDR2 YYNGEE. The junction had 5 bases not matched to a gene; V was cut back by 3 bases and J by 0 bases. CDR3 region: CASSARDRTNYGYTF. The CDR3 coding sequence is TGTGCCAGCAGCGCCCGGGACAGAACTAACTATGGCTACACCTTC.

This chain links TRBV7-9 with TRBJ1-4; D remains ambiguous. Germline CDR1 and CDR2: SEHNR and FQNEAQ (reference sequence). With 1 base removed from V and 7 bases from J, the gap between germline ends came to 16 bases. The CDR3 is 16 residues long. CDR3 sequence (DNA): TGTGCCAGCAGCTTAGTGGAAGGACTCCCAACTGAAAAACTGTTTTTT. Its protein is CASSLVEGLPTEKLFF. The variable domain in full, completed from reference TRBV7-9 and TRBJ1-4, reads DTGVSQNPRHKITKRGQNVTFRCDPISEHNRLYWYRQTLGQGPEFLTYFQNEAQLEKSRLLSDRFSAERPKGSFSTLEIQRTEQGDSAMYLCASSLVEGLPTEKLFFGSGTQLSVL.

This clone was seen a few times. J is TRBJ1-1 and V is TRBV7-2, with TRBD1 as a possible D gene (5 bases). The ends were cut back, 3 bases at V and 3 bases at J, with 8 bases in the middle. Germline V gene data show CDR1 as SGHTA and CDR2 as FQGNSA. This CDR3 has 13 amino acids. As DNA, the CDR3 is TGTGCCAGCAGCTTGGGGCCCTACACTGAAGCTTTCTTT. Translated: CASSLGPYTEAFF.

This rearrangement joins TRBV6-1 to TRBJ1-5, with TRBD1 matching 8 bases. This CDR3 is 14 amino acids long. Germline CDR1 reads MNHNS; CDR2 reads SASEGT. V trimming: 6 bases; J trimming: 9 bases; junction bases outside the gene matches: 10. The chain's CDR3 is CASSQTGALGPQHF. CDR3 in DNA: TGTGCCAGCAGCCAGACAGGGGCCCTTGGGCCCCAGCATTTT.

CDR3 loop: CATSRVRGSSYNSPLHF. For the CDR3, the DNA is TGTGCCACCAGCAGAGTTCGAGGAAGCTCCTATAATTCACCCCTCCACTTT. The V call is TRBV15, the J call TRBJ1-6; D unclear. The CDR3 runs 17 residues. Germline lookup yields CDR1 LNHNV and CDR2 YYDKDF (reference sequence). Between the trimmed V and J ends, which lost 1 base and 0 bases, there was a span of 10 bases. The whole variable domain, remainder taken from reference TRBV15 and TRBJ1-6, is DAMVIQNPRYQVTQFGKPVTLSCSQTLNHNVMYWYQQKSSQAPKLLFHYYDKDFNNEADTPDNFQSRRPNTSFCFLDIRSPGLGDTAMYLCATSRVRGSSYNSPLHFGNGTRLTVT.

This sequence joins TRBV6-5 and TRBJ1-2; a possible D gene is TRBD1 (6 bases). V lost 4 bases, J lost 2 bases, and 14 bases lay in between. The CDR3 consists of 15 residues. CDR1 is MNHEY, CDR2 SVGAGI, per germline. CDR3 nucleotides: TGTGCCAGCAGTTCCAACTTACAGGGCAACTATGGCTACACCTTC. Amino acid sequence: CASSSNLQGNYGYTF.

CDR3 DNA: TGTGCCAGCTCACCGGGACAGGGCCCTGGCTACACCTTC. Translation gives CASSPGQGPGYTF. The chain has TRBV18 and TRBJ1-2; TRBD1 agrees at 9 bases. Losses at the gene ends were 3 bases for V and 7 bases for J; bases not matched to a gene: 3. The CDR3 runs to 13 residues. The germline V gene encodes CDR1 KGHSH and CDR2 LQKENI.

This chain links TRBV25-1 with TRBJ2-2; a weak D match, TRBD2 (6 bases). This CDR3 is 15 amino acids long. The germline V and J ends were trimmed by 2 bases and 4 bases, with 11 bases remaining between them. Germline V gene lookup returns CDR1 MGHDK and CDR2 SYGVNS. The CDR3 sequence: CASSELGTSTGELFF. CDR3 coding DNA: TGTGCCAGCAGTGAACTCGGGACTTCCACCGGGGAGCTGTTTTTT.

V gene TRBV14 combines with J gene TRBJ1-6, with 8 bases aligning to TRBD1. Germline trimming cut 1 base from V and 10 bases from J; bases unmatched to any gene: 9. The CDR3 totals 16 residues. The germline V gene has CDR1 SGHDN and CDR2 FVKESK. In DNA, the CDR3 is TGTGCCAGCAGCCAAGCCGGGGACAGGTTACAGTCACCCCTCCACTTT. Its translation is CASSQAGDRLQSPLHF.

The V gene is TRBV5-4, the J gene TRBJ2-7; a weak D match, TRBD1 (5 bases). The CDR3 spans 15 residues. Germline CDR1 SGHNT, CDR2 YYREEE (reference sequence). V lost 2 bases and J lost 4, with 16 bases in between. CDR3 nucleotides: TGTGCCAGCAGCTTTGGCTTAGGGGCGATTTACGAGCAGTACTTC. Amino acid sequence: CASSFGLGAIYEQYF.

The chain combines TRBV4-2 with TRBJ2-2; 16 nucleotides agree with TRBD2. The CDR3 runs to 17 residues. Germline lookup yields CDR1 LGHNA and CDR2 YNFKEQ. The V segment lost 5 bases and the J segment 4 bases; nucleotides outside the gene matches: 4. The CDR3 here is CASSSGLAGGPTGELFF. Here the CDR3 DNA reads TGTGCCAGCAGCTCGGGACTAGCGGGGGGGCCCACCGGGGAGCTGTTTTTT.

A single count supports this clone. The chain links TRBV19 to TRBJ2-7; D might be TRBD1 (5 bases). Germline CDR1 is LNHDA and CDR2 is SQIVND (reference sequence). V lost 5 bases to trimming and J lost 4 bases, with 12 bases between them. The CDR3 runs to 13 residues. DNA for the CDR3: TGTGCCAGTAGTGTAAGGGGATCATACGAGCAGTACTTC. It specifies CASSVRGSYEQYF.